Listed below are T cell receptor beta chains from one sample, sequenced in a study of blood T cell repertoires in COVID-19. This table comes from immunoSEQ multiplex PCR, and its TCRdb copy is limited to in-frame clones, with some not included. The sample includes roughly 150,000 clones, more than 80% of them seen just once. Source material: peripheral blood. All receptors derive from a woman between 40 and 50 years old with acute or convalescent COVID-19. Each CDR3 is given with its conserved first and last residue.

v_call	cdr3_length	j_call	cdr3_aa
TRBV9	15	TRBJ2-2	CASTVGAPHTGELFF
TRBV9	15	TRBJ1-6	CASSVAGTGDSPLHF
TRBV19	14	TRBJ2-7	CASSYRDSDYEQYF
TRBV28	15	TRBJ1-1	CASRTGTGGLAEAFF
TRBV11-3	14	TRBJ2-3	CASSRQGITDTQYF
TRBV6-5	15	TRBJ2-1	CASRDTGKFYNEQFF
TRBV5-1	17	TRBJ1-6	CASSLGQGAAYNSPLHF
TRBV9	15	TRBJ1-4	CASSGTGDLNEKLFF
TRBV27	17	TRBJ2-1	CASSLQNQGGSYNEQFF
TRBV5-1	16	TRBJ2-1	CASSNGTSGRYNEQFF
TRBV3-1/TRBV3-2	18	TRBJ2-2	CASSQEVSGTGGTGELFF
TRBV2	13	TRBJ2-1	CANRKGEVYGQFF
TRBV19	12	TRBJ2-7	CASSIEGGEQYF
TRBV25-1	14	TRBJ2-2	CASSEWGGPGELFF
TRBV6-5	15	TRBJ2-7	CASSYSSAGSYEQYF
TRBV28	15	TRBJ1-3	CASSLLYVAGGTIYF
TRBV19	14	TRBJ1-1	CASSINRLNTEAFF
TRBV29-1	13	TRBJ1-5	CSVAGGWNQPQHF
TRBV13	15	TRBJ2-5	CASSFFSGDQETQYF
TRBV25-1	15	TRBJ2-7	CASSSILAGVDEQYF
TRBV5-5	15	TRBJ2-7	CASSQPDRGIHEQYF
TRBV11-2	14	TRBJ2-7	CASSFVDRAYEQYF
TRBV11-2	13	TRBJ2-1	CASSLYEYNEQFF
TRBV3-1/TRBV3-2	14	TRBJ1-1	CASSLRGVDTEAFF
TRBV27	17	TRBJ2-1	CASSFLASGLLDNEQFF